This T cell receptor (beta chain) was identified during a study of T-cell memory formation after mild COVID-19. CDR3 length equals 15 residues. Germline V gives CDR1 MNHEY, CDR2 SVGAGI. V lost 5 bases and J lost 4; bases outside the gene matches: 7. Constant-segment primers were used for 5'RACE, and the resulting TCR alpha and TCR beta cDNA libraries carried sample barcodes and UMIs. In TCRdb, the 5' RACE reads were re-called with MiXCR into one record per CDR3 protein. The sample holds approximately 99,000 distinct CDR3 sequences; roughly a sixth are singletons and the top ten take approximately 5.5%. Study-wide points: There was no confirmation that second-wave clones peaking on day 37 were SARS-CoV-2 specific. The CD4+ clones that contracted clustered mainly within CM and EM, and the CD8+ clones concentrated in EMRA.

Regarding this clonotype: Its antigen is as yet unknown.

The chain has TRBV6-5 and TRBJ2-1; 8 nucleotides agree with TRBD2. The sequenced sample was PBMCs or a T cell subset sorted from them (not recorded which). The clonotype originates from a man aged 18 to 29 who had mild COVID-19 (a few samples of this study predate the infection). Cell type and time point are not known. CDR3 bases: TGTGCCAGCAGTACACTTGCGGGGGGTTACAATGAGCAGTTCTTC. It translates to CASSTLAGGYNEQFF.